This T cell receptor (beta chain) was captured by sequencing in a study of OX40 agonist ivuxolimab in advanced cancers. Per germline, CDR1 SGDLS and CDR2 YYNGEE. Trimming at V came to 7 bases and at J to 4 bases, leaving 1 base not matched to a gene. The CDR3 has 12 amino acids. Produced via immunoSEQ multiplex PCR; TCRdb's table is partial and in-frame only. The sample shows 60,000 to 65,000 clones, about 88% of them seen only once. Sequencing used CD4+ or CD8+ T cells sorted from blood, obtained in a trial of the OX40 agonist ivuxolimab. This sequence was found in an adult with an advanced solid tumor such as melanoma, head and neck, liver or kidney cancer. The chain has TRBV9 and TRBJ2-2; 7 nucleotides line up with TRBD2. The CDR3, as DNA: TGTGCCAGCCGGGGGGTCACCGGGGAGCTGTTTTTT. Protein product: CASRGVTGELFF.